This T cell receptor (beta chain) was documented in a study of chemoradiotherapy in HPV16-positive cancers. About this clone itself: Its antigen is not known.

The CDR3 is 16 residues long. V lost 0 bases, J lost 2 bases, and 5 bases stayed unmatched. Germline loops: CDR1 SGHRS, CDR2 YFSETQ. Study-wide points: Functional assays defining HPV-specific T cells used only a couple of HPV16-positive patients.

Profiling relied on immunoSEQ multiplex PCR, and the TCRdb table lists in-frame clones only, not all of them. The table shows 20,000 to 30,000 clones, with roughly 94% occurring only once. The TCR sequence derives from a human donor with HPV-associated anogenital cancer. Sample acquisition took place from a patient who underwent chemoradiotherapy. This chain connects TRBV5-1 to TRBJ1-3; 7 bases map to TRBD1. CDR3 bases: TGCGCCAGCAGCTTGGAAGTTGGGACAGCTGGAAACACCATATATTTT. It translates to CASSLEVGTAGNTIYF.